The next 30 T cell receptor beta chains were all read from a single sample in a study of blood T cell repertoires in COVID-19. TCRdb keeps only in-frame clones here, not all; method: immunoSEQ multiplex PCR. The sample lists 55,000 to 80,000 clones, roughly 90% occurring once. Sequencing input: peripheral blood. The source of these receptors is a human donor in a cohort sampled during active COVID-19.

The V and J genes are TRBV11-2 and TRBJ2-1; 16 bases fit TRBD2. Germline V gene lookup returns CDR1 SGHAT and CDR2 FQNNGV. CDR3 length equals 18 residues. Losses at the gene ends were 4 bases for V and 6 bases for J; bases not matched to a gene: 9. The CDR3 bases are TGTGCCAGCAGCTCTAACTCGGGACTAGCGGGAGGGATCAATGAGCAGTTCTTC. Protein: CASSSNSGLAGGINEQFF.

The table lists this clone with a count of one. V usage is TRBV2 and J usage is TRBJ2-3, with TRBD2 matching 10 bases. Germline V lookup: CDR1 SNHLY, CDR2 FYNNEI. The CDR3 has 16 residues. With V trimmed by 5 bases and J by 1 base, 6 bases remained unmatched. The CDR3 sequence is CASSLRAGGRTDTQYF. The CDR3 region has the DNA TGTGCCAGCAGTCTACGAGCGGGAGGGCGCACAGATACGCAGTATTTT.

The count of this clone is one. This sequence joins TRBV27 and TRBJ2-1; 13 bases are shared with TRBD2. The CDR3 consists of 17 residues. V shed 4 bases and J 7 bases; nucleotides not matched to a gene: 10. CDR1 and CDR2 (germline): MNHEY, SMNVEV (reference sequence). CDR3 bases: TGTGCCAGCAGTTCCAGGACTAGCGGGAGAAAGGGTAATGAGCAGTTCTTC. It translates to CASSSRTSGRKGNEQFF.

The V and J genes are TRBV19 and TRBJ1-4; possibly TRBD1 for D (5 bases). CDR3 size: 15 residues. V lost 2 bases to trimming and J lost 6 bases, with 13 bases between them. The germline V gene has CDR1 LNHDA and CDR2 SQIVND (reference sequence). CDR3 DNA sequence: TGTGCCAGTAGTATACCCGGCAGGGCGGATGAAAAACTGTTTTTT. Translated: CASSIPGRADEKLFF.

The chain joins TRBV9 to TRBJ2-7, with 7 positions matching TRBD1. The CDR3 is 14 residues long. Per germline, CDR1 SGDLS and CDR2 YYNGEE. V was pared by 2 bases and J by 6 bases, with 8 bases of the junction left unmatched. The CDR3 here is CASSVSGTGAEQYF. CDR3 DNA sequence: TGTGCCAGCAGCGTGAGTGGTACAGGGGCCGAGCAGTACTTC.

The rearrangement joins TRBV7-3 to TRBJ2-2; TRBD2 is a possible D gene (6 bases). The CDR3 spans 18 residues. Germline loops: CDR1 SGHTA, CDR2 FQGTGA. Trimming removed 1 base at V and 6 bases at J, with 21 bases between. CDR3 loop: CASSLMSGGPVFAGELFF. The CDR3 nucleotides read TGTGCCAGCAGCTTAATGTCTGGAGGGCCCGTTTTTGCCGGGGAGCTGTTTTTT.

V usage is TRBV11-1 and J usage is TRBJ1-1; possibly TRBD1 for D (6 bases). Germline CDR1 is SGHAT and CDR2 is FQDESV (reference sequence). Trimming took 6 bases from V and 0 from J, leaving 17 bases between them. This CDR3 comprises 16 residues. For the CDR3, the DNA is TGTGCCAGCAGTTACAGGTCCGGGGGGCTGAACACTGAAGCTTTCTTT. It translates to CASSYRSGGLNTEAFF. The variable domain in full, completed from reference TRBV11-1 and TRBJ1-1, reads EAEVAQSPRYKITEKSQAVAFWCDPISGHATLYWYRQILGQGPELLVQFQDESVVDDSQLPKDRFSAERLKGVDSTLKIQPAELGDSAMYLCASSYRSGGLNTEAFFGQGTRLTVV.

The rearrangement joins TRBV6-5 to TRBJ2-7, with a tentative D call TRBD2 (6 bases). V lost 4 bases and J 6 bases, leaving 16 bases between the germline ends. The CDR3 runs to 14 residues. Germline loops: CDR1 MNHEY, CDR2 SVGAGI. CDR3 amino acids: CASSFSGSISEQYF. The CDR3 DNA follows: TGTGCCAGCAGTTTTTCCGGGAGTATCTCCGAGCAGTACTTC.

V is TRBV28 and J is TRBJ2-7; D ambiguous. The CDR3 consists of 11 residues. Trimming took off 5 bases at V and 1 base at J, with 3 bases between the two ends. Looked up from germline, CDR1 is MDHEN and CDR2 is SYDVKM. The CDR3 DNA follows: TGTGCCAGCAGTACATCCTACGAGCAGTACTTC. This encodes CASSTSYEQYF.

This clone was recorded once. This chain links TRBV19 with TRBJ1-2, with unresolved D. Trimming shortened V by 7 bases and J by 6 bases, and 18 bases separated the two germline ends. The CDR3 covers 14 residues. Germline V gene lookup returns CDR1 LNHDA and CDR2 SQIVND (reference sequence). In DNA, the CDR3 is TGTGCCAGTACCACAGCCTTGAGCCTCCATGGCTACACCTTC. Encoded protein: CASTTALSLHGYTF.

This CDR3 reads CASSSGHGYTF. The CDR3 bases are TGTGCCAGCAGTTCAGGGCATGGCTACACCTTC. The chain recombines TRBV28 with TRBJ1-2; the D gene is possibly TRBD1 (5 bases). The CDR3 covers 11 residues. Germline-derived CDR1 and CDR2 are MDHEN and SYDVKM. The germline V and J ends were trimmed by 4 bases and 6 bases, with 6 bases remaining between them.

On this clone itself: The junction differs from germline at one of its ends, possibly a read error. This chain joins TRBV5-6 and TRBJ2-5; D unclear. In germline, CDR1 is SGHDT, CDR2 YYEEEE. This CDR3 has 14 residues. The CDR3 region has the DNA TGTGCCAGCAGGTTGGTAGTAGCTCCGGAGACCCAGTACTTC. Protein sequence: CASRLVVAPETQYF.

The chain combines TRBV6-2 or TRBV6-3 with TRBJ2-7, with a possible D match to TRBD1 (6 bases). Trimming cost V 7 bases and J 2 bases, with 18 bases left between them. This CDR3 is 15 amino acids long. Looked up from germline, CDR1 is MNHEY and CDR2 is SVGEGT. CDR3: CASTPLDSFAYEQYF. CDR3 in DNA: TGTGCCAGCACCCCGCTGGACAGCTTCGCCTACGAGCAGTACTTC.

The chain uses TRBV6-1 and TRBJ2-3; TRBD1 matches at 8 bases. The CDR3 runs to 14 residues. V lost 3 bases, J lost 2 bases, and 1 base stayed unmatched. Germline assignment: CDR1 MNHNS and CDR2 SASEGT. As DNA, the CDR3 is TGTGCCAGCAGTGACAGGGGGCACACAGATACGCAGTATTTT. Its protein is CASSDRGHTDTQYF.

V is TRBV15 and J is TRBJ2-4; 11 bases are a match to TRBD2. The ends lost 0 bases at V and 6 bases at J; junction bases unmatched: 7. There are 17 residues in the CDR3. Germline V gives CDR1 LNHNV, CDR2 YYDKDF (reference sequence). The CDR3 here is CATSRDWLAGGVNIQYF. The CDR3 DNA reads as TGTGCCACCAGCAGAGATTGGCTAGCGGGAGGTGTAAACATTCAGTACTTC.

The chain carries TRBV11-2 and TRBJ2-5, with 7 bases that match TRBD2. The CDR3 is 18 residues long. The germline V gene encodes CDR1 SGHAT and CDR2 FQNNGV. With 3 bases clipped from V and 5 bases from J, the junction kept 18 bases outside the gene matches. DNA for the CDR3: TGTGCCAGCAGCTTGGTCGGCGGGAGTATGGTGAATTGGGAGACCCAGTACTTC. Protein: CASSLVGGSMVNWETQYF. Full variable domain (remainder filled in from reference TRBV11-2 and TRBJ2-5): EAGVAQSPRYKIIEKRQSVAFWCNPISGHATLYWYQQILGQGPKLLIQFQNNGVVDDSQLPKDRFSAERLKGVDSTLKIQPAKLEDSAVYLCASSLVGGSMVNWETQYFGPGTRLLVL.

V and J are TRBV6-5 and TRBJ2-1, with 9 bases fitting TRBD2. This CDR3 has 15 amino acids. The ends lost 5 bases at V and 3 bases at J; junction bases unmatched: 5. Germline CDR1 and CDR2: MNHEY and SVGAGI. The CDR3 DNA follows: TGTGCCAGCAGTCTCCTAGCGGGGTTCTACAATGAGCAGTTCTTC. It yields the protein CASSLLAGFYNEQFF.

The rearrangement joins TRBV5-1 to TRBJ2-5; 8 bases map to TRBD1. Unmatched junction bases numbered 4, after V lost 4 bases and J lost 5 bases. The germline V gene encodes CDR1 SGHRS and CDR2 YFSETQ. CDR3 length equals 13 residues. This chain's CDR3 is CASSPDRVETQYF. The CDR3, as DNA: TGCGCCAGCAGCCCGGACAGGGTGGAGACCCAGTACTTC.

This clone was detected a few times. This chain joins TRBV5-1 and TRBJ1-5; maybe TRBD1 (6 bases). Looked up from germline, CDR1 is SGHRS and CDR2 is YFSETQ. This CDR3 has 17 residues. V lost 4 bases to trimming and J lost 8 bases, with 25 bases between them. CDR3 DNA: TGCGCCAGCAGCCCCCCTTCCGGGGGGCCCCTTAAAAAGCCCCAGCATTTT. Protein sequence: CASSPPSGGPLKKPQHF.

This chain links TRBV4-3 with TRBJ2-5, with TRBD1 identical over 11 bases. Per the germline V gene, CDR1 is LGHNA and CDR2 is YSLEER. Trimming cost V 0 bases and J 4 bases; bases outside gene matches: 7. The CDR3 is 17 amino acids. CDR3 nucleotides: TGCGCCAGCAGCCAAGAGAGGACAGGGGGCATTGGAGAGACCCAGTACTTC. This gives the protein CASSQERTGGIGETQYF.

The chain uses TRBV6-2 or TRBV6-3 and TRBJ1-2; D unresolved. Germline V gives CDR1 MNHEY, CDR2 SVGEGT. Trimming shortened V by 5 bases and J by 2 bases, and 6 bases separated the two germline ends. The CDR3 length is 12 residues. In DNA form, the CDR3 reads TGTGCCAGCAGTACAGTCAACTATGGCTACACCTTC. Protein: CASSTVNYGYTF.

This chain joins TRBV5-1 and TRBJ2-1, with TRBD2 identical over 7 bases. Trimming took 4 bases from V and 3 from J; bases not matched to a gene: 10. Per germline, CDR1 SGHRS and CDR2 YFSETQ. The CDR3 has 16 residues. This chain's CDR3 is CASSAGSGGSYNEQFF. CDR3 coding DNA: TGCGCCAGCAGCGCCGGGTCGGGCGGGAGCTACAATGAGCAGTTCTTC. Full variable domain (missing parts from reference TRBV5-1 and TRBJ2-1): KAGVTQTPRYLIKTRGQQVTLSCSPISGHRSVSWYQQTPGQGLQFLFEYFSETQRNKGNFPGRFSGRQFSNSRSEMNVSTLELGDSALYLCASSAGSGGSYNEQFFGPGTRLTVL.

The chain recombines TRBV7-9 with TRBJ2-5, with a tentative D call TRBD2 (6 bases). The V and J ends lost 1 base and 5 bases respectively, with 11 bases between them. CDR1 and CDR2 (germline): SEHNR, FQNEAQ (reference sequence). This CDR3 contains 14 residues. The CDR3 DNA follows: TGTGCCAGCAGCTTAGACAGGCGGGATGAGACCCAGTACTTC. Encoded protein: CASSLDRRDETQYF.

The genes are TRBV28 and TRBJ2-7; 7 positions match TRBD2. The junction had 9 bases not matched to a gene; V was cut back by 6 bases and J by 1 base. Germline CDR1 and CDR2: MDHEN and SYDVKM. This CDR3 has 15 residues. The CDR3 region is CASSPTAGLSYEQYF. For the CDR3, the DNA is TGTGCCAGCAGCCCCACAGCGGGATTATCCTACGAGCAGTACTTC. Combining the CDR3 with reference TRBV28 and TRBJ2-7 gives the whole variable domain DVKVTQSSRYLVKRTGEKVFLECVQDMDHENMFWYRQDPGLGLRLIYFSYDVKMKEKGDIPEGYSVSREKKERFSLILESASTNQTSMYLCASSPTAGLSYEQYFGPGTRLTVT.

The CDR3 DNA follows: TGTGCCAGCACCAAAAGACTAGCGGGGCAAGAGACCCAGTACTTC. Translated, it gives CASTKRLAGQETQYF. V usage is TRBV7-2 and J usage is TRBJ2-5; 11 bases agree with TRBD2. The J segment lost 2 bases and the V segment lost 7 bases, leaving 6 bases of the junction unmatched. This CDR3 contains 15 residues. Per germline, CDR1 SGHTA and CDR2 FQGNSA.

There are a few counts of this clone. As DNA, the CDR3 is TGTGCCAGCAGTTTCTCCGGACAGACCTACCTCCGCTCTGGAAACACCATATATTTT. It specifies CASSFSGQTYLRSGNTIYF. The chain is built from TRBV6-2 or TRBV6-3 and TRBJ1-3; the D gene is possibly TRBD1 (6 bases). V was shortened by 4 bases and J by 0 bases, with 22 bases between the two germline ends. This CDR3 contains 19 residues. The germline V gene encodes CDR1 MNHEY and CDR2 SVGEGT.

The chain has TRBV4-2 and TRBJ2-1; TRBD2 agrees at 8 bases. The CDR3 runs to 16 residues. V shed 0 bases and J 9 bases; nucleotides not matched to a gene: 10. Germline lookup yields CDR1 LGHNA and CDR2 YNFKEQ. CDR3 loop: CASSQDRAGGYSEQFF. CDR3 DNA sequence: TGTGCCAGCAGCCAAGACCGGGCGGGAGGCTATAGTGAGCAGTTCTTC.

This rearrangement joins TRBV5-4 to TRBJ2-7, with D tentatively TRBD1 (6 bases). Trimming left V 2 bases short and J 6 bases short, with 15 bases between. CDR1 and CDR2 from the germline V gene are SGHNT and YYREEE (reference sequence). The CDR3 contains 14 residues. The CDR3 DNA reads as TGTGCCAGCAGCTTATCAAACAGGGTTGGCGAGCAGTACTTC. Translated: CASSLSNRVGEQYF. Using reference TRBV5-4 and TRBJ2-7 for the parts outside the CDR3, the full variable domain is ETGVTQSPTHLIKTRGQQVTLRCSSQSGHNTVSWYQQALGQGPQFIFQYYREEENGRGNFPPRFSGLQFPNYSSELNVNALELDDSALYLCASSLSNRVGEQYFGPGTRLTVT.

This chain connects TRBV16 to TRBJ2-3; D may be TRBD2 (6 bases). The germline CDR1 and CDR2 sequences are KGHSY and FQNENV. The CDR3 is made up of 16 amino acids. V lost 3 bases and J 4 bases, leaving 17 bases between the germline ends. The CDR3 protein is CASSHQGGRGADTQYF. CDR3 nucleotides: TGTGCCAGCAGCCACCAAGGAGGGAGAGGCGCAGATACGCAGTATTTT.

The chain joins TRBV7-6 to TRBJ2-7, with D hard to call. The CDR3 length is 14 residues. V was cut by 1 base and J by 2 bases, with 9 bases left in between. Germline V CDR1 and CDR2: SGHVS, FNYEAQ. In DNA form, the CDR3 reads TGTGCCAGCAGCTTAGTCCCAGATACCTACGAGCAGTACTTC. Translated, it gives CASSLVPDTYEQYF.